A selection of T cell receptor beta chains follows, all from one sample in a study of early T cells in non-severe SARS-CoV-2 infection. TCRdb re-derived calls from the 5' RACE reads in MiXCR, one entry per CDR3 protein. This sample has over 85,000 distinct CDR3 sequences, with around 13% found just once. Sequencing was done on a sample of whole blood. The receptor set was obtained from an adult who was a healthcare worker with PCR-confirmed SARS-CoV-2 infection or an uninfected control (not recorded which). Both conserved end residues are trimmed from each CDR3. The D gene is left open where the match is weak. Size is stated for part of the rows, as once, few or many counts, or as a class when the clone is expanded.

len	v_gene	j_gene	d_gene	abundance	CDR3aa
9	TRBV29-1	TRBJ2-3	NA	few	SVELSNTQY
13	TRBV10-2	TRBJ2-2	TRBD1	NA	ASSEYRGAAGELF
14	TRBV20-1	TRBJ2-7	NA	many	SASGPTKTWGYEQY
15	TRBV7-9	TRBJ2-3	TRBD1	NA	ASSSSNQDRSTDTQY
14	TRBV6-2/TRBV6-3	TRBJ2-6	TRBD1	many	ASSWTGSGGANVLT
11	TRBV6-5	TRBJ1-1	NA	NA	ATGEPENTEAF
12	TRBV7-2	TRBJ2-3	NA	NA	ASSPTSSTRAQY
11	TRBV20-1	TRBJ2-1	TRBD2	many	SARLAGRNEQF
10	TRBV19	TRBJ2-7	NA	NA	ASGQSDYEQY
12	TRBV7-2	TRBJ2-1	TRBD2	few	ASSLENSGHEQF
14	TRBV27	TRBJ2-1	NA	NA	ASTPYGGGRWSEQF
15	TRBV9	TRBJ2-1	NA	few	ASSAQGIGTSSNEQF
12	TRBV20-1	TRBJ2-5	NA	few	SARDSSSIGAQY
11	TRBV4-2	TRBJ2-7	NA	once	ASSPNPYSEQY
12	TRBV7-9	TRBJ1-1	TRBD1	NA	ASSLTGSFTEAF
12	TRBV9	TRBJ2-5	TRBD1	once	ASSARTGEETQY
11	TRBV7-6	TRBJ2-1	NA	many	ASSLEYGGEQF
15	TRBV6-6	TRBJ2-1	TRBD2	NA	ASRKPGLAEGNHEQF
12	TRBV12-3/TRBV12-4	TRBJ1-1	NA	NA	ASSLTPRNTEAF
10	TRBV11-2	TRBJ2-3	TRBD2	few	ASRQTSNTQY
11	TRBV20-1	TRBJ2-7	NA	many	SATGSGAYEQY
12	TRBV9	TRBJ1-6	NA	few	ASSVGQNNSPLH
14	TRBV5-4	TRBJ2-3	TRBD2	few	ASSAGLAGVTDTQY
12	TRBV11-2	TRBJ2-7	NA	many	ASSPIRGNYEQY
13	TRBV15	TRBJ2-2	NA	many	ATSSPMKGTGELF
9	TRBV28	TRBJ2-1	NA	NA	ASSLIDEQF
11	TRBV12-3/TRBV12-4	TRBJ2-5	TRBD1	NA	ASTTGGTETQY
14	TRBV7-6	TRBJ2-3	NA	NA	ASSLGQGGSTDTQY
13	TRBV28	TRBJ2-7	NA	NA	ASSTIRALGYEQY
11	TRBV7-8	TRBJ2-1	NA	few	ASSLDRGDEQF
11	TRBV28	TRBJ2-7	NA	NA	ASSTTGGYEQY
11	TRBV28	TRBJ2-4	TRBD1	NA	ASSLGQGAIQY
10	TRBV20-1	TRBJ1-5	NA	NA	SASVVNQPQH
9	TRBV29-1	TRBJ2-2	NA	many	SVLGPGELF
9	TRBV6-5	TRBJ1-2	NA	many	ASNKPPVYT
14	TRBV3-1	TRBJ1-5	TRBD1	NA	ASSQSDRGGNQPKH